This TCR beta chain is drawn from a study of blood T cell repertoires in COVID-19. Study background: Samples came from the United States, Italy and Spain, spanning acute and convalescent COVID-19. PBMCs, B-cell-depleted T cells, or T cells were the source of the cDNA or gDNA that made up the material.

Authors' methods: Scientists estimated how many nucleated cells there were by amplifying reference gene primers. This table comes from immunoSEQ multiplex PCR, and its TCRdb copy is limited to in-frame clones, with some not included. V and J calls and clone size are copied from that table; D and trimming were computed from the DNA. There are roughly 80,000 clones in the sample; 86% occur only once, and approximately 15% lies in the top ten. Germline V lookup: CDR1 SGHAT, CDR2 FQDESV (reference sequence). J lost 0 bases, V lost 5 bases, and 4 bases had no gene match. This CDR3 is built from 16 residues.

The sequenced sample consisted of peripheral blood. The chain is built from TRBV11-1 and TRBJ2-6; 7 bases map to TRBD1. The receptor was derived from a man older than 75 in a cohort sampled during active COVID-19. CDR3 amino acids: CASSARDSSGANVLTF. The CDR3 region has the DNA TGTGCCAGCAGCGCGAGGGACAGCTCTGGGGCCAACGTCCTGACTTTC.